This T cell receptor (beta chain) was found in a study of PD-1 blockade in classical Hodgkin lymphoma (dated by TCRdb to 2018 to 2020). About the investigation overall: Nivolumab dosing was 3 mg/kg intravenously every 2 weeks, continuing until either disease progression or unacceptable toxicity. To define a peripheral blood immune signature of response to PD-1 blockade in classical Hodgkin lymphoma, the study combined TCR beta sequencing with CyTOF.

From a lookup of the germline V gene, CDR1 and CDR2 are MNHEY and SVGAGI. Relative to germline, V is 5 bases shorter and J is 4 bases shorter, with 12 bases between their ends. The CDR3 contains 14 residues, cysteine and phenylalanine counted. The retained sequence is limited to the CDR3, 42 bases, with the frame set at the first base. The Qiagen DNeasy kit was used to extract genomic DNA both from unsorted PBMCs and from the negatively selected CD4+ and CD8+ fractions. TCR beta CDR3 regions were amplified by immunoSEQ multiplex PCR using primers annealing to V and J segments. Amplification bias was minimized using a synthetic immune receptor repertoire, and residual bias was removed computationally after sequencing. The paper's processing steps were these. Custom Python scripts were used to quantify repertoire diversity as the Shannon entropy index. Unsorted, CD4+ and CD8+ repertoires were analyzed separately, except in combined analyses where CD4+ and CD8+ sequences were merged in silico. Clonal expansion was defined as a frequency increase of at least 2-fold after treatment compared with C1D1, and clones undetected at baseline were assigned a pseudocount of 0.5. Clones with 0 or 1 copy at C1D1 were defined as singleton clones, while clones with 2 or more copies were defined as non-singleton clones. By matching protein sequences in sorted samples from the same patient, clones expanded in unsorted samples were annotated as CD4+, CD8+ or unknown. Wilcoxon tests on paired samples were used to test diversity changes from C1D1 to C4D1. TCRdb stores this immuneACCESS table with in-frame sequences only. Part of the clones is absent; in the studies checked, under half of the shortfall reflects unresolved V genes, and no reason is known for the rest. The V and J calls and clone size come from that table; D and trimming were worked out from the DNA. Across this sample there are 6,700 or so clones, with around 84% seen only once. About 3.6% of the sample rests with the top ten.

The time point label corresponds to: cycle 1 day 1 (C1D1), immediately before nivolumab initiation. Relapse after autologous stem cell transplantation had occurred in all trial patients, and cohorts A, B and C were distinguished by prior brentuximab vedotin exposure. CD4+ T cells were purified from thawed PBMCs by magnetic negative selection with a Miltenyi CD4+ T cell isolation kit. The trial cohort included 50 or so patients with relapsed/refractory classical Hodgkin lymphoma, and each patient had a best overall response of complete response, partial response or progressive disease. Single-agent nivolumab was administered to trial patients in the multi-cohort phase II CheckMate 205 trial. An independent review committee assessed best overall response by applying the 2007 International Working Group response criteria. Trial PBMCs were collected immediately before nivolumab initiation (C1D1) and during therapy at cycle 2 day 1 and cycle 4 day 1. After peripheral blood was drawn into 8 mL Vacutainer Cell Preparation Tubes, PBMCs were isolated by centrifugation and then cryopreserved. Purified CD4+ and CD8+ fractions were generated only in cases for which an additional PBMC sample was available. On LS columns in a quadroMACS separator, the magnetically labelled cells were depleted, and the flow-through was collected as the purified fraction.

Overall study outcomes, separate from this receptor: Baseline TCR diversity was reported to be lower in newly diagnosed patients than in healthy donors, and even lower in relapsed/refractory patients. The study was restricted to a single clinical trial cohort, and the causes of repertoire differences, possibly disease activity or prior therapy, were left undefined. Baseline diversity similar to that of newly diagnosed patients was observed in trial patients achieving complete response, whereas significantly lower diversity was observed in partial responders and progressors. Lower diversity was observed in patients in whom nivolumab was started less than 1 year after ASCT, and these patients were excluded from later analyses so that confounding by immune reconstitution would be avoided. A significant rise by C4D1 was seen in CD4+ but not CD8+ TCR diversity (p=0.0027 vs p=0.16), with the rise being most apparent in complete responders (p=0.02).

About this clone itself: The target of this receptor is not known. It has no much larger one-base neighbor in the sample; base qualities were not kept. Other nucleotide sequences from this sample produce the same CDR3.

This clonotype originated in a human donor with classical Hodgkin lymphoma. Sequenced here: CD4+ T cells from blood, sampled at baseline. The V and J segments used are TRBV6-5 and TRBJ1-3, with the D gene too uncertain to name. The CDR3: CASSGRDRGNTIYF. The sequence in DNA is TGTGCCAGCAGTGGCCGGGATAGAGGAAACACCATATATTTT.